This TCR beta chain was identified in a study of T cell responses to AZD1222 COVID-19 vaccine. Study-wide results and limits: Baseline serostatus was positive in only six AZD1222 recipients. Only after the peak T cell response were repertoires sampled.

Repertoires were generated with immunoSEQ multiplex PCR, while TCRdb's copy carries only in-frame clones and drops some. The sample has roughly 150,000 clones, more than 80% seen once; the top ten hold roughly 4.3%. A word on this clone: Its antigen is as yet unknown.

This CDR3 region has 15 residues. The V gene lost 2 bases and the J gene lost 8 bases, with 16 bases spanning the gap. Per the germline V gene, CDR1 is MNHNS and CDR2 is SASEGT. The specimen was peripheral blood, collected on day 0 of AZD1222 vaccination. This chain connects TRBV6-1 to TRBJ2-1; tentative D call: TRBD1 (6 bases). The clonotype originates from an adult in good health. CDR3 loop: CASSERGIWSDEQFF. CDR3 sequence (DNA): TGTGCCAGCAGTGAAAGGGGGATCTGGAGCGATGAGCAGTTCTTC.